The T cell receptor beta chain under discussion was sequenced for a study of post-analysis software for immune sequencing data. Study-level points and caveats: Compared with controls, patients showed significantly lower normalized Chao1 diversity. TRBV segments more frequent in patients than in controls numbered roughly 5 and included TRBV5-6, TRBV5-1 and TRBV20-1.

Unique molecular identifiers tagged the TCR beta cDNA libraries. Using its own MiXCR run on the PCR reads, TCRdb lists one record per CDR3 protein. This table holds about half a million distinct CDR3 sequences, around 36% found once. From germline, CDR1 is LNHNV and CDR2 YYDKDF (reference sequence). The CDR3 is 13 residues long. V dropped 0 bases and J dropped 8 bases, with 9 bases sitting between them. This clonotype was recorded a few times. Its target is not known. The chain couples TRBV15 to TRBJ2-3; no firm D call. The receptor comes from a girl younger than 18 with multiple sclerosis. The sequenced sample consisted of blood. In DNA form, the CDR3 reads TGTGCCACCAGCAGAGATGAGCGAGGTACGCAGTATTTT. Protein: CATSRDERGTQYF.